This TCR beta chain was recorded in a study of cytomegalovirus exposure and HLA in healthy donors. Study findings and constraints: Later on, an analysis found that several of the most significant clusters appeared to be linked to common viral pathogens, which included parvovirus B19. The productive fraction for most TCR beta V segments was about 87% or about 30% in an earlier analysis.

The germline gives CDR1 SGHDT, CDR2 YYEEEE. Between the trimmed V and J ends, which lost 7 bases and 2 bases, there was a span of 21 bases. The CDR3 totals 17 residues. Researchers ran the PCR with 60 Vbeta and 13 Jbeta primers. Assay used: immunoSEQ multiplex PCR; TCRdb lists only in-frame clones, some missing. The sample has over 110,000 clones; 70% to 80% are singletons. The donors (healthy individuals) were bone marrow donors. The count of this clone is one. Its target is unknown. The receptor's source is a female donor in good health and CMV-seronegative. The chain carries TRBV5-6 and TRBJ2-2; possibly TRBD1 for D (6 bases). Sequenced: PBMCs. The CDR3, as DNA: TGTGCCAGCTCCGCAGGGGTCTCATTAAGAAACACCGGGGAGCTGTTTTTT. Its protein product is CASSAGVSLRNTGELFF.